The 24 T cell receptor beta chains listed next were all sequenced from one sample in a study of blood T cell repertoires in COVID-19. TCRdb's table, derived via immunoSEQ multiplex PCR, lists solely in-frame clones and lacks some. The table has 110,000 to 150,000 clones, about four fifths seen once. The material sequenced was peripheral blood. The receptors derive from an older man with acute or convalescent COVID-19.

The rearrangement joins TRBV4-1 to TRBJ2-2; possibly TRBD2 for D (6 bases). Germline V gene data show CDR1 as MGHRA and CDR2 as YSYEKL. The CDR3 is made up of 17 amino acids. Trimming stripped 4 bases from V and 2 bases from J, with 17 bases between. The CDR3, as DNA: TGCGCCAGCAGCCCCTCGAGGCGGGCGGGAAACACCGGGGAGCTGTTTTTT. Translating gives CASSPSRRAGNTGELFF.

The chain has TRBV14 and TRBJ1-6; 7 nucleotides align to TRBD1. The germline V gene has CDR1 SGHDN and CDR2 FVKESK. CDR3 length: 18 amino acids. V was clipped by 4 bases and J by 0 bases; unmatched bases: 9. CDR3 nucleotide sequence: TGTGCCAGCAGCCGGCAACAGGGGACGAGCTCCTATAATTCACCCCTCCACTTT. Its translation is CASSRQQGTSSYNSPLHF.

This CDR3 reads CASSLRQGRNEQYF. CDR3 DNA: TGTGCCAGCAGCTTGAGACAGGGTCGCAACGAGCAGTACTTC. This chain joins TRBV28 and TRBJ2-7; 7 bases map to TRBD1. The CDR3 consists of 14 residues. V dropped 6 bases and J dropped 5; count of bases not matched to a gene: 10. Germline V gives CDR1 MDHEN, CDR2 SYDVKM.

V and J are TRBV24-1 and TRBJ2-5, with TRBD1 as a possible D gene (5 bases). CDR1 and CDR2 from the germline V gene are KGHDR and SFDVKD. The CDR3 consists of 15 residues. V was shortened by 6 bases and J by 5 bases, with 18 bases between the two germline ends. CDR3 nucleotide sequence: TGTGCCACCAGTACCTTTCAGGGTGCCGTCGAGACCCAGTACTTC. Translating gives CATSTFQGAVETQYF.

J is TRBJ1-6 and V is TRBV5-5; no firm D call. CDR3 size: 14 residues. Trimming removed 3 bases at V and 8 bases at J, with 12 bases between. Germline lookup yields CDR1 SGHKS and CDR2 YYEKEE (reference sequence). The CDR3 sequence is CASSSLSGDSPLHF. The CDR3 nucleotides are TGTGCCAGCAGCTCCCTCAGCGGGGATTCACCCCTCCACTTT.

The chain links TRBV4-2 to TRBJ1-2; 7 bases match TRBD1. The CDR3 totals 17 residues. V was clipped by 1 base and J by 1 base; unmatched bases: 9. CDR1 and CDR2 from the germline V gene are LGHNA and YNFKEQ. CDR3 coding DNA: TGTGCCAGCAGCCAAGGGGAAGGGGGCTTCGTTAACTATGGCTACACCTTC. Its translation is CASSQGEGGFVNYGYTF.

V usage is TRBV30 and J usage is TRBJ1-4; 12 bases are a match to TRBD1. V was clipped by 2 bases and J by 0 bases; unmatched bases: 10. The germline V gene has CDR1 GTSNPN and CDR2 SVGIG (reference sequence). The CDR3 is 19 residues long. CDR3 nucleotides: TGTGCCTGGAGTTCATCGGGACAGGGGGCGCGGGCAACTAATGAAAAACTGTTTTTT. Translation: CAWSSSGQGARATNEKLFF.

V and J are TRBV4-3 and TRBJ2-7; 7 nucleotides line up with TRBD1. The CDR3 has 17 amino acids. Trimming took 4 bases from V and 2 from J; bases not matched to a gene: 14. CDR1 and CDR2 (germline): LGHNA, YSLEER. For the CDR3, the DNA is TGCGCCAGCAGCCGCTCCACCCCGACAGGGAAACCCTACGAGCAGTACTTC. This codes for CASSRSTPTGKPYEQYF.

This clone occurred a few times. The J gene is TRBJ2-2, the V gene TRBV7-3, with a possible D match to TRBD2 (6 bases). Germline V gene data show CDR1 as SGHTA and CDR2 as FQGTGA. Trimming shortened V by 7 bases and J by 0 bases, and 12 bases separated the two germline ends. CDR3 size: 15 residues. CDR3 sequence: CASKGAGSNTGELFF. CDR3 nucleotide sequence: TGTGCCAGCAAAGGTGCGGGATCGAACACCGGGGAGCTGTTTTTT.

The chain links TRBV7-2 to TRBJ2-3, with TRBD2 identical over 11 bases. The CDR3 has 17 residues. From germline, CDR1 is SGHTA and CDR2 FQGNSA. After removal of 5 bases from V and 4 bases from J, the junction contained 11 bases not matched to a gene. The CDR3 reads CASSLRVAGGRADTQYF. CDR3 in DNA: TGTGCCAGCAGCCTTAGGGTAGCGGGGGGGAGAGCAGATACGCAGTATTTT.

J is TRBJ2-1 and V is TRBV6-6; 15 nucleotides align to TRBD2. This CDR3 contains 18 residues. The junction had 8 bases not matched to a gene; V was cut back by 5 bases and J by 3 bases. Per germline, CDR1 MNHNY and CDR2 SVGAGI (reference sequence). The CDR3 DNA is TGTGCCAGCAGTCAAACCGGACTAGCGGGGGGGGTCTACAATGAGCAGTTCTTC. It translates to CASSQTGLAGGVYNEQFF.

The chain joins TRBV6-6 to TRBJ1-1; perhaps TRBD1 as D (5 bases). Deletions cut 7 bases from V and 1 base from J, with 10 bases between. The CDR3 contains 13 residues. The germline CDR1 and CDR2 sequences are MNHNY and SVGAGI (reference sequence). Here the CDR3 reads CASTGHQNTEAFF. Written as DNA, the CDR3 is TGTGCCAGCACCGGACACCAGAACACTGAAGCTTTCTTT.

V and J are TRBV5-5 and TRBJ2-2; no clear D gene. This CDR3 region has 14 residues. Germline assignment: CDR1 SGHKS and CDR2 YYEKEE (reference sequence). Trimming pared 2 bases from V and 5 bases from J, leaving 10 bases between. CDR3 sequence (DNA): TGTGCCAGCAGCTTACAGCATCGGACCGGGGAGCTGTTTTTT. Its protein product is CASSLQHRTGELFF.

V gene TRBV4-1 combines with J gene TRBJ2-7; TRBD2 matches 9 bases. This CDR3 is built from 19 residues. Germline loops: CDR1 MGHRA, CDR2 YSYEKL. V trimming: 0 bases; J trimming: 1 base; junction bases outside the gene matches: 13. The CDR3 is CASSQDRAGGFRYSYEQYF. The CDR3 nucleotides are TGCGCCAGCAGCCAAGATCGGGCGGGGGGGTTCCGTTATTCCTACGAGCAGTACTTC.

This sequence joins TRBV4-2 and TRBJ1-1, with D maybe TRBD1 (5 bases). V lost 4 bases and J 2 bases, leaving 14 bases between the germline ends. The CDR3 is made up of 15 amino acids. Germline lookup yields CDR1 LGHNA and CDR2 YNFKEQ. The CDR3 nucleotides read TGTGCCAGCAGCCCAAATCTGGGGCTTAACACTGAAGCTTTCTTT. Encoded protein: CASSPNLGLNTEAFF.

The chain combines TRBV6-2 or TRBV6-3 with TRBJ2-1; D gene unclear. Germline V gene lookup returns CDR1 MNHEY and CDR2 SVGEGT. The CDR3 totals 15 residues. Deletions cut 2 bases from V and 6 bases from J, with 14 bases between. The CDR3 DNA reads as TGTGCCAGCAGTTACCTGGCCGCGGCACGCAATGAGCAGTTCTTC. Translated: CASSYLAAARNEQFF.

V usage is TRBV6-4 and J usage is TRBJ2-3, with TRBD1 matching over 8 bases. Germline V gives CDR1 MRHNA, CDR2 SNTAGT. The length of the CDR3 is 13 residues. Losses at the gene ends were 4 bases for V and 6 bases for J; bases not matched to a gene: 3. The CDR3 nucleotides are TGTGCCAGCAGTGTGAACAGGGGGGATACGCAGTATTTT. Its protein is CASSVNRGDTQYF.

CDR3 residues: CASSPGQLLSTEAFF. The CDR3 bases are TGTGCCAGCTCCCCGGGACAGCTTTTGAGCACTGAAGCTTTCTTT. The chain recombines TRBV18 with TRBJ1-1, with TRBD1 matching 7 bases. The V gene's germline CDR1 is KGHSH and CDR2 LQKENI. The CDR3 runs to 15 residues. V dropped 6 bases and J dropped 4; count of bases not matched to a gene: 11.

This clone was observed a few times. The gene calls are TRBV7-9 and TRBJ1-3; the D is unclear. Trimming left V 2 bases short and J 2 bases short, with 4 bases between. CDR3 length equals 13 residues. The V gene's germline CDR1 is SEHNR and CDR2 FQNEAQ (reference sequence). The CDR3, as DNA: TGTGCCAGCAGCTTATACACTGGAAACACCATATATTTT. Its protein is CASSLYTGNTIYF.

The rearrangement joins TRBV11-2 to TRBJ1-3; D is unresolved. The CDR3 sequence is 15 residues long. Per germline, CDR1 SGHAT and CDR2 FQNNGV. The V end lost 3 bases, the J end lost 0 bases, and 9 bases lay between the germline ends. CDR3 loop: CASSFAGRSGNTIYF. Written as DNA, the CDR3 is TGTGCCAGCAGCTTTGCAGGTCGCTCTGGAAACACCATATATTTT.

The chain employs TRBV6-1 and TRBJ2-1; the D gene is possibly TRBD1 (6 bases). The V gene lost 2 bases and the J gene lost 8 bases, with 16 bases spanning the gap. The CDR3 has 15 residues. The germline gives CDR1 MNHNS, CDR2 SASEGT. In nucleotides, the CDR3 is TGTGCCAGCAGTGAATTGGGGGCTTGGAAGGATGAGCAGTTCTTC. It yields the protein CASSELGAWKDEQFF.

V usage is TRBV30 and J usage is TRBJ1-3; 8 bases are shared with TRBD1. This CDR3 spans 19 amino acids. Trimming removed 3 bases from V and 0 bases from J; junction bases left unmatched: 16. Germline values: CDR1 GTSNPN, CDR2 SVGIG (reference sequence). The CDR3 protein is CAWSDRGHRERRSGNTIYF. CDR3 sequence (DNA): TGTGCCTGGAGCGACAGGGGCCACCGAGAGAGACGCTCTGGAAACACCATATATTTT.

As to this clone: Other DNA variants within this sample encode the same CDR3. The CDR3 region is CASSPSSGANVLTF. The CDR3 DNA reads as TGTGCCAGCTCACCTAGCTCTGGGGCCAACGTCCTGACTTTC. The V call is TRBV18, the J call TRBJ2-6; D call uncertain. V dropped 3 bases and J dropped 0 bases, with 3 bases sitting between them. The CDR3 loop spans 14 amino acids. Germline assignment: CDR1 KGHSH and CDR2 LQKENI. The full variable domain, rest sourced from reference TRBV18 and TRBJ2-6, is NAGVMQNPRHLVRRRGQEARLRCSPMKGHSHVYWYRQLPEEGLKFMVYLQKENIIDESGMPKERFSAEFPKEGPSILRIQQVVRGDSAAYFCASSPSSGANVLTFGAGSRLTVL.

This chain uses TRBV6-1 with TRBJ1-4; TRBD1 matches at 7 bases. The J segment lost 5 bases and the V segment lost 6 bases, leaving 9 bases of the junction unmatched. The length of the CDR3 is 15 residues. Germline-derived CDR1 and CDR2 are MNHNS and SASEGT. The DNA for the CDR3 is TGTGCCAGCAGGCGACCGGGACAGCTCAATGAAAAACTGTTTTTT. Its protein product is CASRRPGQLNEKLFF.